This T cell receptor beta chain was sequenced in a study of T cells after yellow fever vaccination. In making TCR cDNA, 5'RACE template switching added a universal primer site and UMIs to it. TCRdb re-derived calls from the 5' RACE reads in MiXCR, one entry per CDR3 protein. The sample has about 340,000 distinct CDR3 sequences; roughly 8.7% are singletons. This clonotype was counted ten times or more. Its antigen remains unknown. Study-wide findings and caveats: A weaker secondary response peaked on day 5, the primary on day 15. Some clonotypes were seen in both the CD4 and the CD8 compartments. These made up a small share and likely arose from convergent recombination.

The CDR3 is 15 amino acids. V gave up 4 bases and J gave up 1 base; unmatched junction bases: 7. The V gene's germline CDR1 is SGHRS and CDR2 YFSETQ. V gene TRBV5-1 combines with J gene TRBJ2-7; 8 nucleotides line up with TRBD2. The TCR sequence derives from a man between 18 and 29 years old who received the YFV17D yellow fever vaccine. Here the sequenced sample was PBMCs, taken on the day of the first yellow fever vaccination. The chain's CDR3 is CASSLGSSGSYEQYF. As DNA, the CDR3 is TGCGCCAGCAGCCTCGGGTCTAGCGGGTCCTACGAGCAGTACTTC.